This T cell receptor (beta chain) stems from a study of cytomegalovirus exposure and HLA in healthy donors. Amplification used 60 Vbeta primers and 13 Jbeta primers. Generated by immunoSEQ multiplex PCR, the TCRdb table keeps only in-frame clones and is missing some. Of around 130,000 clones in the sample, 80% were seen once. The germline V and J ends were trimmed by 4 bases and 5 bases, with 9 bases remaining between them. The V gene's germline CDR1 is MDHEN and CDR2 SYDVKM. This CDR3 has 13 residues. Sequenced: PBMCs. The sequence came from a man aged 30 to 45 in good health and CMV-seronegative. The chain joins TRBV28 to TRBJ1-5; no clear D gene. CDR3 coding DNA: TGTGCCAGCAGTTCTACCCCGTATCAGCCCCAGCATTTT. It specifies CASSSTPYQPQHF.